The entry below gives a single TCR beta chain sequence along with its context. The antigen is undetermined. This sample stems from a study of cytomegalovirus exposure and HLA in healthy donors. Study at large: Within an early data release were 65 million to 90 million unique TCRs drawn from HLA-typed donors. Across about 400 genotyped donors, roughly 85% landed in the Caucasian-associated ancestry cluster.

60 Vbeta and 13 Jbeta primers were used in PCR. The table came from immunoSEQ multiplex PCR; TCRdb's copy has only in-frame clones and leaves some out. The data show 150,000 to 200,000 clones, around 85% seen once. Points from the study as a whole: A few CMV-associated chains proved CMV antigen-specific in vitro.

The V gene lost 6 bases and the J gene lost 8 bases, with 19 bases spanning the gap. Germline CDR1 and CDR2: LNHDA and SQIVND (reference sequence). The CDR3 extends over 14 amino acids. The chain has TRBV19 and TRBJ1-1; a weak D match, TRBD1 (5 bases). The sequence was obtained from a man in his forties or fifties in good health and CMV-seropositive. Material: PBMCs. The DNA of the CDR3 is TGTGCCAGTAGCTATCGTGGGGGGAGACTCGAAGCTTTCTTT. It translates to CASSYRGGRLEAFF.